A selection of T cell receptor beta chains follows, all from one sample in a study of T-cell reconstitution after alpha-beta-depleted transplantation in children. TCRdb independently ran MiXCR on the PCR reads; one entry per CDR3 protein. The data contain 700,000 to 950,000 distinct CDR3 sequences, under 20% of them singletons. The specimen comprised PBMCs, mostly from graft donor cells, sampled 360 days after TCRalphabeta/CD19-depleted stem cell transplant. The receptors here all came from a male patient aged 5 to 17 who had a stem cell transplant for acute lymphoblastic leukemia, so the T cells may come from the graft donor. CDR3s include the opening cysteine and the closing phenylalanine or tryptophan. D genes are given only for firm matches. For some rows the clone size is stated as once, few or many, or as a class when expanded; others skip it.

J gene | D gene | V gene | clone size | CDR3 DNA | CDR3 protein
TRBJ1-5 | NA | TRBV24-1 | few | TGTGCCACCAGTGGACTAAATCAGCCCCAGCATTTT | CATSGLNQPQHF
TRBJ2-1 | TRBD2 | TRBV5-1 | NA | TGCGCCAGCAGCTTGGCCCAGGGACTAGCGGGAGGAGTAAGGGATGAGCAGTTCTTC | CASSLAQGLAGGVRDEQFF
TRBJ2-7 | NA | TRBV29-1 | NA | TGCAGCGCCATCAGCGACGGACCCTACGAGCAGTACTTC | CSAISDGPYEQYF
TRBJ2-5 | NA | TRBV29-1 | NA | TGCAGCGTTGAAGATGGCTTCCTAGAGGGGACCCAGTACTTC | CSVEDGFLEGTQYF
TRBJ2-5 | NA | TRBV15 | NA | TGTGCCACCAGCAGAGTAAGGGGACACCGTGGGGAGACCCAGTACTTC | CATSRVRGHRGETQYF
TRBJ2-1 | TRBD2 | TRBV7-9 | few | TGTGCCAGCAGCTTATCTAGCGGGAGCCACAATGAGCAGTTCTTC | CASSLSSGSHNEQFF
TRBJ2-1 | TRBD2 | TRBV24-1 | few | TGTGGGGCCAGTGATTTGCACGCTAGCGGGAGACGCTCGGGGCTCTCCTACAATGAGCAGTTCTTC | CGASDLHASGRRSGLSYNEQFF
TRBJ2-2 | TRBD2 | TRBV7-9 | few | TGTGCCAGCAGCCCCCGCGGGAGTAGGGCCGGGGAGCTGTTTTTT | CASSPRGSRAGELFF
TRBJ2-7 | NA | TRBV2 | few | TGTGCCAGCAGTGAAGCGGGAGGAACGGCCTACGAGCAGTACTTC | CASSEAGGTAYEQYF
TRBJ2-1 | TRBD2 | TRBV5-1 | few | TGCGCCAGCAGCTTAACTAGCGGGGTTCTTTTGGGTGAGCAGTTCTTC | CASSLTSGVLLGEQFF
TRBJ1-1 | TRBD1 | TRBV7-2 | NA | TGTGCCAGCAGCACGGACAGGGGGCGAACTGAAGCTTTCTTT | CASSTDRGRTEAFF
TRBJ1-2 | NA | TRBV7-9 | few | TGTGGAGTTACAGGGTGGCCCTATGGCTACACCTTC | CGVTGWPYGYTF
TRBJ2-6 | NA | TRBV12-3/TRBV12-4 | many | TGTGCCAGCAGTTTGCGGGGGCTCGGGGCCAACGTCCTGACTTTC | CASSLRGLGANVLTF
TRBJ2-3 | TRBD2 | TRBV15 | few | TGTGCCACCAGCAGATGGACTAGCGGGTCTCTCGGGTTAGATACGCAGTATTTT | CATSRWTSGSLGLDTQYF
TRBJ2-1 | NA | TRBV5-1 | many | TGCGCCAGCAGCCCCACAGGGCGAGGATACAATGAGCAGTTCTTC | CASSPTGRGYNEQFF
TRBJ2-7 | NA | TRBV5-1 | many | TGCGCCAGCAGCCGGGACAAGACCTACGAGCAGTACTTC | CASSRDKTYEQYF
TRBJ2-1 | TRBD2 | TRBV11-2 | few | TGTGCCAGCAGCTCCCCAGCGGGAACCTCCTACAATGAGCAGTTCTTC | CASSSPAGTSYNEQFF
TRBJ2-7 | NA | TRBV7-6 | many | TGTGCCAGCAGCTTAGGGACCAGCTCCTACGAGCAGTACTTC | CASSLGTSSYEQYF
TRBJ2-7 | NA | TRBV11-2 | many | TGTGCCAGCAGTTATCCCCGGGGGTTCGCCTACGAGCAGTACTTC | CASSYPRGFAYEQYF
TRBJ1-1 | TRBD1 | TRBV5-1 | many | TGCGCCAGCAGCACTGGACAGGGGTGGGTTGGGACTGAAGCTTTCTTT | CASSTGQGWVGTEAFF
TRBJ1-1 | TRBD1 | TRBV7-9 | many | TGTGCCAGTAGCATTCAGGGGGCGCGAGGCACTGAAGCTTTCTTT | CASSIQGARGTEAFF
TRBJ2-7 | TRBD1 | TRBV7-7 | NA | TGTGCCAGCAGCTCCTCGGAGACCGGGACAGGGGGGTACGAGCAGTACTTC | CASSSSETGTGGYEQYF
TRBJ2-5 | NA | TRBV5-1 | many | TGCGCCAGCAAGGTACAGGGATCAAACCAAGAGACCCAGTACTTC | CASKVQGSNQETQYF
TRBJ2-3 | NA | TRBV6-1 | many | TGTGCCAGTTTCGGGGGCGGCACAGATACGCAGTATTTT | CASFGGGTDTQYF
TRBJ2-5 | TRBD2 | TRBV29-1 | many | TGCAGCGTTGATCGGACTAGCAGCGAGACCCAGTACTTC | CSVDRTSSETQYF
TRBJ1-1 | NA | TRBV7-3 | few | TGTGCCACCCGGTTGTCCCCGAACACTGAAGCTTTCTTT | CATRLSPNTEAFF
TRBJ2-7 | TRBD1 | TRBV11-2 | NA | TGTGCCAGCAGCTTGCCAACAGGTGGGACAGCATCCTACGAGCAGTACTTC | CASSLPTGGTASYEQYF
TRBJ1-2 | NA | TRBV12-3/TRBV12-4 | many | TGTGCCAGCATTGCGGCAGACCATCCTGGCTACACCTTC | CASIAADHPGYTF
TRBJ1-5 | TRBD1 | TRBV27 | few | TGTGCCAGCAGTTTTGCAGGGGGCGGCCAGCCCCAGCATTTT | CASSFAGGGQPQHF
TRBJ1-1 | TRBD1 | TRBV28 | NA | TGTGCCAGCACCCTCGGGACAGTGGTACATGAAGCTTTCTTT | CASTLGTVVHEAFF
TRBJ2-1 | TRBD2 | TRBV10-3 | NA | TGTGCCATCAGTGAGTCGTGGAGCGGGAGAGCGAATGAGCAGTTCTTC | CAISESWSGRANEQFF
TRBJ2-5 | TRBD1 | TRBV7-9 | once | TGTGCCAGCAGCCGCGGGGGACAGGGAGGAGAGACCCAGTACTTC | CASSRGGQGGETQYF
TRBJ2-1 | TRBD2 | TRBV23-1 | NA | TGCGCCAGCAGTCAATCGAGTAGGACTAGCGATAGGAATGAGCAGTTCTTC | CASSQSSRTSDRNEQFF
TRBJ2-5 | NA | TRBV5-1 | many | TGCGCCAGCAGCGAAACGACTAGCCAAGAGACCCAGTACTTC | CASSETTSQETQYF
TRBJ2-2 | NA | TRBV11-1 | NA | TGTGCCAGCAGCGTTGTCCGGGACTTTAAGCCGAGCACCGGGGAGCTGTTTTTT | CASSVVRDFKPSTGELFF
TRBJ1-1 | NA | TRBV5-1 | NA | TGCGCCAGCAGCTCGAGGGCTACAGGCGCCAACACTGAAGCTTTCTTT | CASSSRATGANTEAFF
TRBJ2-1 | NA | TRBV24-1 | few | TGTGCCACCAGTGATGGTAATGAGCAGTTCTTC | CATSDGNEQFF
TRBJ1-1 | NA | TRBV7-8 | few | TGTGCCAGCAGCTCAGAGTCAGGGAACACTGAAGCTTTCTTT | CASSSESGNTEAFF
TRBJ2-1 | NA | TRBV11-2 | few | TGTGCCAGCAGCAGAGATGACAGGTTGGGGAATGAGCAGTTCTTC | CASSRDDRLGNEQFF
TRBJ1-2 | NA | TRBV6-5 | few | TGTGCCAGCAGTTACAGGCCTGCTTATGGCTACACCTTC | CASSYRPAYGYTF
TRBJ2-7 | TRBD2 | TRBV12-3/TRBV12-4 | NA | TGTGCCAGCAGCAAGCGGGAGGGAGCCTACGAGCAGTACTTC | CASSKREGAYEQYF
TRBJ2-2 | TRBD1 | TRBV7-9 | NA | TGTGCCAGCAGCGACGCCGGGACAGTCTACACCGGGGAGCTGTTTTTT | CASSDAGTVYTGELFF